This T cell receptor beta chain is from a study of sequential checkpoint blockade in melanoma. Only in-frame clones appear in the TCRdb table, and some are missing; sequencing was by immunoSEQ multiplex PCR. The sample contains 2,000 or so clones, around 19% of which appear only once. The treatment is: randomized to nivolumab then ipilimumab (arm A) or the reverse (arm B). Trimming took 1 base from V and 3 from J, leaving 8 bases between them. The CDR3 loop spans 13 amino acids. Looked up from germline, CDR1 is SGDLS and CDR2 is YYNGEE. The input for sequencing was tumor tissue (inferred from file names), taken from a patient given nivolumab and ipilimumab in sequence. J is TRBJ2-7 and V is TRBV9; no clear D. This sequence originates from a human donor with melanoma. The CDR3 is CASSVIWSYEQYF. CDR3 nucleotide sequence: TGTGCCAGCAGCGTAATCTGGAGCTACGAGCAGTACTTC.